This entry is about one T cell receptor (beta chain). As yet, its antigen is unknown. These data belong to a study of OX40 agonist ivuxolimab in advanced cancers. About the research overall: Recorded diagnoses for dose-escalation patients were hepatocellular carcinoma, melanoma, renal cell or head and neck cancer.

Study-level findings and limits: Low normalized T-cell clonal expansion also characterized some of the nonresponders. No antigen was identified for the clonally expanded peripheral T cells.

Method: immunoSEQ multiplex PCR; TCRdb's copy keeps in-frame clones and lacks some. This sample carries some 99,000 clones, 80% to 95% of them seen once, and the ten largest clones take about 1.5%. There are 15 residues in the CDR3. V lost 3 bases to trimming and J lost 6 bases, with 14 bases between them. Germline assignment: CDR1 SGHTA and CDR2 FQGNSA. The origin of this receptor is an adult with an advanced solid tumor such as melanoma, head and neck, liver or kidney cancer. The gene calls are TRBV7-2 and TRBJ2-2; D is uncertain. This specimen consisted of CD4+ or CD8+ T cells sorted from blood, obtained in a trial of the OX40 agonist ivuxolimab. CDR3 DNA: TGTGCCAGCAGCTTTAGAAGTAGCTCGGCCGGGGAGCTGTTTTTT. The encoded protein is CASSFRSSSAGELFF.